The 29 T cell receptor beta chains in this list originate from one sample, sequenced in a study of T cells in tuberculosis. Noted time point: new active TB diagnosis, blood taken before or within 7 days of starting treatment. This table comes from immunoSEQ multiplex PCR, and its TCRdb copy is limited to in-frame clones, with some not included. The sample lists tens of thousands of clones, less than 95% seen once, with 2% to 3% in the top ten. The sequences come from PBMCs, collected at tuberculosis diagnosis. These receptors were taken from an adult with tuberculosis.

The chain carries TRBV29-1 and TRBJ2-1; D ambiguous. Trimming shortened V by 6 bases and J by 6 bases, and 12 bases separated the two germline ends. This CDR3 spans 12 amino acids. The germline V gene has CDR1 SQVTM and CDR2 ANQGSEA. Here the CDR3 reads CSVVENLNEQFF. The CDR3, as DNA: TGCAGCGTCGTCGAGAACCTCAATGAGCAGTTCTTC.

This clone has a handful of counts. The chain is built from TRBV28 and TRBJ1-2; no clear D. The germline V gene encodes CDR1 MDHEN and CDR2 SYDVKM. Between the trimmed V and J ends, which lost 2 bases and 4 bases, there was a span of 8 bases. The CDR3 totals 13 residues. This CDR3 is CASSLTGIYGYTF. CDR3 DNA: TGTGCCAGCAGTTTAACGGGTATCTATGGCTACACCTTC.

The chain couples TRBV28 to TRBJ1-5, with D perhaps matching TRBD1 (5 bases). The CDR3 has 14 residues. Trimming pared 2 bases from V and 7 bases from J, leaving 12 bases between. The germline V gene encodes CDR1 MDHEN and CDR2 SYDVKM. The CDR3 DNA follows: TGTGCCAGCAGTTTAGAAGGGGCCTGGCAGCCCCAGCATTTT. It yields the protein CASSLEGAWQPQHF.

The V and J genes are TRBV12-1 and TRBJ1-1. TRBV12-1 is a known pseudogene. This CDR3 has 14 residues. The CDR3 DNA reads as TGTGCCAGCAGCTTTCGGGGAACGAACACTGAAGCTTTCTTT. Its protein product is CASSFRGTNTEAFF.

This chain links TRBV2 with TRBJ1-1; weak D call: TRBD1 (5 bases). V lost 6 bases, J lost 6 bases, and 17 bases lay in between. The CDR3 loop spans 14 amino acids. Looked up from germline, CDR1 is SNHLY and CDR2 is FYNNEI. CDR3 bases: TGTGCCAGCAGCGTTGGTGGGGGGTGGGCTGAAGCTTTCTTT. Amino acids: CASSVGGGWAEAFF.

The CDR3 nucleotides read TGTGCCAGCTCTAGCACGTACGGACCGGGGGGGGCCAACGTCCTGACTTTC. This translates into CASSSTYGPGGANVLTF. The J gene is TRBJ2-6, the V gene TRBV18; a weak D match, TRBD2 (5 bases). CDR1 and CDR2 from the germline V gene are KGHSH and LQKENI. Trimming left V 6 bases short and J 4 bases short, with 19 bases between. The CDR3 totals 17 residues.

The chain uses TRBV15 and TRBJ2-1, with D unresolved. Germline CDR1 and CDR2: LNHNV and YYDKDF (reference sequence). V gave up 0 bases and J gave up 3 bases, with 9 bases separating them. This CDR3 has 15 residues. The CDR3 region has the DNA TGTGCCACCAGCAGAGATCGAGGTATCTACAATGAGCAGTTCTTC. This translates into CATSRDRGIYNEQFF. Supplemented by reference TRBV15 and TRBJ2-1, the full variable domain reads DAMVIQNPRYQVTQFGKPVTLSCSQTLNHNVMYWYQQKSSQAPKLLFHYYDKDFNNEADTPDNFQSRRPNTSFCFLDIRSPGLGDTAMYLCATSRDRGIYNEQFFGPGTRLTVL.

V gene TRBV2 combines with J gene TRBJ2-3; D is possibly TRBD1 (6 bases). V was clipped by 8 bases and J by 0 bases, with 9 bases between them. Germline lookup yields CDR1 SNHLY and CDR2 FYNNEI. The CDR3 runs to 13 residues. The CDR3, as DNA: TGTGCCAGCCTCGGACAGAGCACAGATACGCAGTATTTT. It encodes CASLGQSTDTQYF.

The chain combines TRBV5-1 with TRBJ1-1, with no clear D. This CDR3 contains 17 residues. The ends were cut back, 1 base at V and 4 bases at J, with 20 bases in the middle. Germline CDR1 and CDR2: SGHRS and YFSETQ. The CDR3 DNA reads TGCGCCAGCAGCTTGATAGACTTTCGGGGTATTGTCACTGAAGCTTTCTTT. This translates into CASSLIDFRGIVTEAFF.

The CDR3 sequence is CASSLNPGDDEQFF. The CDR3, as DNA: TGTGCCAGCAGCTTAAATCCAGGGGACGATGAGCAGTTCTTC. The V gene is TRBV7-7, the J gene TRBJ2-1; possible D gene TRBD1, 6 bases. Looked up from germline, CDR1 is SSHAT and CDR2 is FNYEAQ (reference sequence). This CDR3 has 14 residues. V lost 2 bases and J lost 8, with 13 bases in between.

The chain couples TRBV27 to TRBJ1-2; the D gene is possibly TRBD1 (5 bases). Germline assignment: CDR1 MNHEY and CDR2 SMNVEV (reference sequence). V was cut by 0 bases and J by 4 bases, with 12 bases left in between. The length of the CDR3 is 15 residues. The CDR3 reads CASSLSTEAPYGYTF. DNA of the CDR3: TGTGCCAGCAGTTTATCGACAGAGGCCCCCTATGGCTACACCTTC.

This chain links TRBV10-3 with TRBJ2-3; 11 bases are a match to TRBD2. CDR1 ENHRY and CDR2 SYGVKD come from the germline V gene. The CDR3 loop spans 16 amino acids. V shed 4 bases, J shed 0 bases, and the junction held 3 bases outside the gene matches. CDR3 sequence: CAISGPSGGSTDTQYF. DNA of the CDR3: TGTGCCATCAGTGGGCCTAGCGGGGGGAGCACAGATACGCAGTATTTT.

The CDR3 DNA reads as TGTGCCAGCAGTTATCAACCTCCGGGTAACACCGGGGAGCTGTTTTTT. Translating it yields CASSYQPPGNTGELFF. The chain recombines TRBV6-5 with TRBJ2-2; D gene uncertain. The V gene lost 3 bases and the J gene lost 2 bases, with 13 bases spanning the gap. This CDR3 comprises 16 residues. Germline V gene sequence: CDR1 MNHEY, CDR2 SVGAGI.

This rearrangement joins TRBV19 to TRBJ2-7, with 7 bases matching TRBD1. Germline lookup yields CDR1 LNHDA and CDR2 SQIVND (reference sequence). V shed 4 bases, J shed 3 bases, and the junction held 9 bases outside the gene matches. The CDR3 extends over 15 amino acids. The CDR3 loop reads CASSTPLPGGYEQYV. CDR3 coding DNA: TGTGCCAGTAGTACCCCGTTACCAGGGGGCTACGAGCAGTACGTC.

The J gene is TRBJ1-4, the V gene TRBV4-1; tentative D call: TRBD1 (6 bases). The germline CDR1 and CDR2 sequences are MGHRA and YSYEKL. This CDR3 region has 16 residues. V was pared by 1 base and J by 1 base, with 10 bases between. CDR3 loop: CASSQGTAKTNEKLFF. The CDR3 nucleotides read TGCGCCAGCAGCCAAGGGACAGCAAAAACTAATGAAAAACTGTTTTTT.

The chain joins TRBV7-2 to TRBJ1-6; D is undetermined. Per the germline V gene, CDR1 is SGHTA and CDR2 is FQGNSA. Trimming left V 5 bases short and J 4 bases short, with 12 bases between. This CDR3 has 15 amino acids. The CDR3 sequence is CASSLGLVYNSPLHF. The CDR3 nucleotides are TGTGCCAGCAGCCTAGGACTGGTTTATAATTCACCCCTCCACTTT.

This chain joins TRBV27 and TRBJ2-7, with 8 bases that match TRBD1. This CDR3 has 14 residues. Germline CDR1 MNHEY, CDR2 SMNVEV (reference sequence). Germline trimming cut 6 bases from V and 3 bases from J; bases unmatched to any gene: 7. The CDR3 loop reads CASSPRTGSYEQYV. The DNA of the CDR3 is TGTGCCAGCAGCCCACGGACAGGGAGCTACGAGCAGTACGTC.

The rearrangement links TRBV9 to TRBJ2-1; TRBD2 aligns across 11 bases. Trimming removed 5 bases from V and 4 bases from J; junction bases left unmatched: 5. The germline V gene encodes CDR1 SGDLS and CDR2 YYNGEE. The CDR3 has 15 amino acids. The CDR3 DNA is TGTGCCAGCAGGGGGGGACTAGCGGATTACAATGAGCAGTTCTTC. Translation: CASRGGLADYNEQFF.

This sequence joins TRBV28 and TRBJ2-5; 7 bases match TRBD1. CDR1 is MDHEN, CDR2 SYDVKM, per germline. J gave up 2 bases and V 6 bases, and 9 bases lay outside the gene matches. CDR3 length: 15 amino acids. The CDR3 coding sequence is TGTGCCAGCAGAAGCCGGGACAGCGCGCAAGAGACCCAGTACTTC. Amino acid sequence: CASRSRDSAQETQYF.

The J gene is TRBJ2-7, the V gene TRBV7-8; 10 bases fit TRBD1. Trimming took 5 bases from V and 5 from J; bases not matched to a gene: 9. The CDR3 totals 15 residues. Germline V CDR1 and CDR2: SGHVS, FQNEAQ. This chain's CDR3 is CASSASPGTGDEQYF. In nucleotides, the CDR3 is TGTGCCAGCAGCGCCAGTCCCGGGACAGGGGACGAGCAGTACTTC.

Here the CDR3 DNA reads TGCGCCAGCAGTTTTACGACAGGACGTAGCACAGATACGCAGTATTTT. As protein: CASSFTTGRSTDTQYF. The chain is built from TRBV5-1 and TRBJ2-3; tentatively, D is TRBD1 (6 bases). This CDR3 comprises 16 residues. V was trimmed by 5 bases and J by 0 bases, leaving 16 bases between them. Per germline, CDR1 SGHRS and CDR2 YFSETQ.

The CDR3 bases are TGCGCCAGCAGGCTACCCGGGACAGGAAACACTGAAGCTTTCTTT. Protein: CASRLPGTGNTEAFF. The chain couples TRBV5-1 to TRBJ1-1, with 8 bases that match TRBD1. CDR1 and CDR2 from the germline V gene are SGHRS and YFSETQ. The CDR3 spans 15 residues. J was trimmed by 2 bases and V by 5 bases; bases with no gene match: 8.

This clone was seen once. The chain uses TRBV11-2 and TRBJ2-5, with 7 bases matching TRBD1. The CDR3 sequence is 19 residues long. Trimming at V came to 4 bases and at J to 6 bases, leaving 23 bases not matched to a gene. Germline CDR1 reads SGHAT; CDR2 reads FQNNGV. The DNA of the CDR3 is TGTGCCAGCAGCTCGATCTTTAACATCGGTACAGGGGTTCTGAAGACCCAGTACTTC. This gives the protein CASSSIFNIGTGVLKTQYF.

The rearrangement joins TRBV29-1 to TRBJ1-3, with D maybe TRBD1 (5 bases). CDR1 SQVTM and CDR2 ANQGSEA come from the germline V gene. With 5 bases removed from V and 3 bases from J, the gap between germline ends came to 14 bases. The CDR3 is 14 amino acids. CDR3 in amino acids: CSVPDSSRGNTIYF. The CDR3 DNA follows: TGCAGCGTTCCAGACAGTTCCCGTGGAAACACCATATATTTT. The full variable domain, rest sourced from reference TRBV29-1 and TRBJ1-3, is SAVISQKPSRDICQRGTSLTIQCQVDSQVTMMFWYRQQPGQSLTLIATANQGSEATYESGFVIDKFPISRPNLTFSTLTVSNMSPEDSSIYLCSVPDSSRGNTIYFGEGSWLTVV.

J is TRBJ1-6 and V is TRBV7-8, with 9 nucleotides matching TRBD1. V shed 4 bases and J 4 bases; nucleotides not matched to a gene: 8. Germline CDR1 and CDR2: SGHVS and FQNEAQ. The CDR3 runs 17 residues. Written as DNA, the CDR3 is TGTGCCAGCAGCTCCCTACAGGGGGCGCGTTATAATTCACCCCTCCACTTT. This translates into CASSSLQGARYNSPLHF.

V gene TRBV28 combines with J gene TRBJ2-1; 8 positions match TRBD1. CDR1 and CDR2 (germline): MDHEN, SYDVKM. The CDR3 is 15 residues long. The ends lost 7 bases at V and 6 bases at J; junction bases unmatched: 11. CDR3 DNA sequence: TGTGCCAGCAACACCGGACAGGGTAGAAGCAATGAGCAGTTCTTC. Its translation is CASNTGQGRSNEQFF.

In DNA form, the CDR3 reads TGTGCCTGGAGTGTACCAGGGGGCAATAATTCACCCCTCCACTTT. Its translation: CAWSVPGGNNSPLHF. The chain couples TRBV30 to TRBJ1-6; TRBD1 aligns across 8 bases. CDR1 is GTSNPN, CDR2 SVGIG, per germline (reference sequence). The V and J ends lost 0 bases and 5 bases, in that order; junction bases with no gene match: 3. The CDR3 loop spans 15 amino acids.

V gene TRBV5-8 combines with J gene TRBJ1-5; no clear D. The germline CDR1 and CDR2 sequences are SGHTS and YDEGEE. CDR3 length equals 13 residues. V dropped 4 bases and J dropped 0 bases, with 5 bases sitting between them. The CDR3 loop reads CASSRRSNQPQHF. Written as DNA, the CDR3 is TGTGCCAGCAGCCGTCGTAGCAATCAGCCCCAGCATTTT.

This clone was recorded a few times. The chain couples TRBV5-1 to TRBJ1-2; D unresolved. The CDR3 is 12 residues long. Germline V gene sequence: CDR1 SGHRS, CDR2 YFSETQ. V gave up 7 bases and J gave up 3 bases, with 10 bases separating them. CDR3 residues: CASRLADYGYTF. The CDR3 coding sequence is TGCGCCAGCCGGCTTGCGGACTATGGCTACACCTTC. Variable domain in full (rest from reference TRBV5-1 and TRBJ1-2): KAGVTQTPRYLIKTRGQQVTLSCSPISGHRSVSWYQQTPGQGLQFLFEYFSETQRNKGNFPGRFSGRQFSNSRSEMNVSTLELGDSALYLCASRLADYGYTFGSGTRLTVV.